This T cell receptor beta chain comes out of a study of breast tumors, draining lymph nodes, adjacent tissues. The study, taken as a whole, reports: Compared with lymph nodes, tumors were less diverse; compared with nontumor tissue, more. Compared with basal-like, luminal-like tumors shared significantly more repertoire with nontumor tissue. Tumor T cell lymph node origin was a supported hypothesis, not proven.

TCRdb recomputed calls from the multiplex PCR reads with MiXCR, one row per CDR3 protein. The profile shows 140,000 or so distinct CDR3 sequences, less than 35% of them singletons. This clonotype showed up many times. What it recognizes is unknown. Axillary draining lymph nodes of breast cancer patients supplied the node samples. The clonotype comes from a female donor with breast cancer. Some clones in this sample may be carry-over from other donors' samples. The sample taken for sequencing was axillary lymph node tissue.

The CDR3 DNA reads as TGTGCCAGTAGAGGCTCTGGAAGAAACTATGGCTACACCTTC. It is translated as CASRGSGRNYGYTF. The chain has TRBV19 and TRBJ1-2; D is undetermined. Germline values: CDR1 LNHDA, CDR2 SQIVND (reference sequence). The CDR3 is made up of 14 amino acids. V gave up 6 bases and J gave up 2 bases, with 13 bases separating them.